Listed below are T cell receptor beta chains from one sample, sequenced in a study of cytomegalovirus exposure and HLA in healthy donors. Method: immunoSEQ multiplex PCR; TCRdb's copy keeps in-frame clones and lacks some. Found here are some 90,000 clones, 82% of them singletons; the top ten hold about 3.8%. What was sequenced was PBMCs. Every receptor here comes from a man aged 45 to 65 in good health and CMV-seronegative. Each CDR3 is given with its conserved first and last residue. D genes are given only for firm matches. Where a row states a size, it is once, few, many or the class of an expanded clone; other rows omit it.

cdr3_nt cdr3_aa cdr3_length v_call d_call clone_size j_call
TGTGCCAGTACCCTGGGACACATTAACTATGGCTACACCTTC CASTLGHINYGYTF 14 TRBV19 - - TRBJ1-2
TGTGCCAGCAGGACACAGGGGGCGGTTGGCTATGGCTACACCTTC CASRTQGAVGYGYTF 15 TRBV7-9 TRBD1 - TRBJ1-2
TGTGCCAGCAGTCCCAGAGGGAGGGCGTCGACCGGGGAGCTGTTTTTT CASSPRGRASTGELFF 16 TRBV27 TRBD2 once TRBJ2-2
TGCAGCGTTGGACAGGAGAACACTGAAGCTTTCTTT CSVGQENTEAFF 12 TRBV29-1 - - TRBJ1-1
TGCGCCAGCAGTCGTGGGGGGGACTTGCAGTTCTTC CASSRGGDLQFF 12 TRBV10-1 TRBD2 - TRBJ2-1
TGTGCCAGCAGTAAACAGGGGGCACAGCCCCAGCATTTT CASSKQGAQPQHF 13 TRBV6-6 TRBD1 - TRBJ1-5
TGCGCCAGCAGCTTGGCCGAAGGGGGTGTGTCCTACAATGAGCAGTTCTTC CASSLAEGGVSYNEQFF 17 TRBV5-1 - - TRBJ2-1
TGTGCCATCAGTTCTAGCGGGAGGGACAATGAGCAGTTCTTC CAISSSGRDNEQFF 14 TRBV10-3 TRBD2 - TRBJ2-1
TGTGCCAGCAGCTTAGTTAGCGGACGGGATGAGCAGTTCTTC CASSLVSGRDEQFF 14 TRBV11-1 - few TRBJ2-1
TGCGCCAGCAGCAGGACTAGCGCGAGCTCCTACAATGAGCAGTTCTTC CASSRTSASSYNEQFF 16 TRBV5-1 TRBD2 - TRBJ2-1
TGTGCCAGCAGCGAGACAGGGTTGGAAAATTCACCCCTCCACTTT CASSETGLENSPLHF 15 TRBV7-2 TRBD1 - TRBJ1-6
TGTGCCAGCAGTGGACAGGGGACCACCAACTCTGGAAACACCATATATTTT CASSGQGTTNSGNTIYF 17 TRBV28 TRBD1 - TRBJ1-3
TGTGCCAGCAGTTTCCGGGACAGGCCCTACAATGAGCAGTTCTTC CASSFRDRPYNEQFF 15 TRBV2 TRBD1 few TRBJ2-1
TGTGCCATCAGTGCAGGGCTAGCGGGAGTTAGGAGCTCCTACGAGCAGTACTTC CAISAGLAGVRSSYEQYF 18 TRBV10-3 TRBD2 once TRBJ2-7
TGTGCCTGCGGGTACAAAAACATTCAGTACTTC CACGYKNIQYF 11 TRBV28 - once TRBJ2-4
TGTGCCAGCAGCCCCGTGGGGGCGTCTGGAAACACCATATATTTT CASSPVGASGNTIYF 15 TRBV2 - - TRBJ1-3
TGTGCCAGCAGCCCACCGGGACAGGCGTTTTCCTACGAGCAGTACTTC CASSPPGQAFSYEQYF 16 TRBV5-5 TRBD1 - TRBJ2-7
TGTGCCGTACGGACTAGCGGGGGCACAGATACGCAGTATTTT CAVRTSGGTDTQYF 14 TRBV6-5 TRBD2 - TRBJ2-3
TGTGCCAGCAGCTTAGCTCAGGGGGCTATCGAGCAGTACTTC CASSLAQGAIEQYF 14 TRBV7-9 TRBD1 - TRBJ2-7
TGTGCCACCAGCAGAGATCTAGGGAGATCCCAAGAGACCCAGTACTTC CATSRDLGRSQETQYF 16 TRBV15 - - TRBJ2-5
TGTGCCAGCGGCCCGAGGACAGTCTATGGCTACACCTTC CASGPRTVYGYTF 13 TRBV27 - - TRBJ1-2
TGCGCCAGCAGCCCCGGCGGGACTAGCGGGAGCTACGAGCAGTACTTC CASSPGGTSGSYEQYF 16 TRBV5-1 TRBD2 - TRBJ2-7
TGTGCCAGCAACCCTTGGGGGGTTACTAACACTGAAGCTTTCTTT CASNPWGVTNTEAFF 15 TRBV9 - - TRBJ1-1
TGTGCCAGCTCACCCCAGGGCGGGGAGCTGTTTTTT CASSPQGGELFF 12 TRBV18 - - TRBJ2-2
TGTGCAAGTCGCTCCTACCCCGGACTCCAGGAAGAGACCCAGTACTTC CASRSYPGLQEETQYF 16 TRBV12-2 - - TRBJ2-5
TGCAGCGGCCTCGAGATTTCAGGGGCCTCCACAGATACGCAGTATTTT CSGLEISGASTDTQYF 16 TRBV29-1 - - TRBJ2-3
TGTGCCAGCTCACCCGCAGGGGGCCCGTCAGATACGCAGTATTTT CASSPAGGPSDTQYF 15 TRBV18 TRBD1 once TRBJ2-3
TGTGCCAGCAGCCTAGGAAACACCATATATTTT CASSLGNTIYF 11 TRBV11-2 - - TRBJ1-3
TGTGCCACCAGCAGAGGAGAAGCGGGAGGAACTGGGAACGAGCAGTACTTC CATSRGEAGGTGNEQYF 17 TRBV15 TRBD2 - TRBJ2-7
TGTGCCAGCAGCCCCCCGGGCCAAGTCGGTCCAACAGGTCCCTACGAGCAGTACTTC CASSPPGQVGPTGPYEQYF 19 TRBV7-9 - - TRBJ2-7
TGTGCCACCAGCAGAGATCTGGGCAGCCATCAGCCCCAGCATTTT CATSRDLGSHQPQHF 15 TRBV15 - - TRBJ1-5
TGTGCCAGCAGCCCCAAAAAGGATGGCGGGGGACAAGAGACCCAGTACTTC CASSPKKDGGGQETQYF 17 TRBV4-2 TRBD2 - TRBJ2-5
TGTGCCAGCAGCGTAGTAGCGGGAGGGCCCCAAGAGACCCAGTACTTC CASSVVAGGPQETQYF 16 TRBV9 TRBD2 - TRBJ2-5
TGCAGCGTTGAAGATTTTAGGGACACTAACTATGGCTACACCTTC CSVEDFRDTNYGYTF 15 TRBV29-1 - - TRBJ1-2
TGCGCCAGCAGCCCATATACGGGACAGGATGAGCAGTTCTTC CASSPYTGQDEQFF 14 TRBV5-1 TRBD1 once TRBJ2-1
TGTGCCAGCAGCGTTAGTGGGACAGATTACAATGAGCAGTTCTTC CASSVSGTDYNEQFF 15 TRBV9 TRBD1 - TRBJ2-1